Sequencing of this T cell receptor beta chain was carried out in a study of T-cell memory formation after mild COVID-19. For the study at large: TCR clusters were mostly donor specific.

V was trimmed by 0 bases and J by 7 bases, leaving 10 bases between them. This CDR3 spans 14 amino acids. Germline CDR1 and CDR2: LGHNA and YSLEER. Concerning this clonotype itself: Its specificity is not known.

The TCR alpha and TCR beta cDNA libraries, bearing sample barcodes and UMIs, were generated by 5'RACE using constant-segment primers. TCRdb ran MiXCR on the 5' RACE reads and lists one entry per CDR3 protein. Of some 190,000 distinct CDR3 sequences in the sample, approximately 16% were seen once. Regarding the study as a whole: Largely, contracting CD4+ clones fell within CM and EM, and contracting CD8+ clones within EMRA.

This sequence joins TRBV4-3 and TRBJ2-1; D is uncertain. This clonotype was sampled from an adult woman who had mild COVID-19 (a few samples of this study predate the infection). Cell type and time point are not known. The sample was PBMCs or a T cell subset sorted from them (not recorded which). The CDR3 region has the DNA TGCGCCAGCAGCCAAGAGGAAAGGAGTAATGAGCAGTTCTTC. It yields the protein CASSQEERSNEQFF.